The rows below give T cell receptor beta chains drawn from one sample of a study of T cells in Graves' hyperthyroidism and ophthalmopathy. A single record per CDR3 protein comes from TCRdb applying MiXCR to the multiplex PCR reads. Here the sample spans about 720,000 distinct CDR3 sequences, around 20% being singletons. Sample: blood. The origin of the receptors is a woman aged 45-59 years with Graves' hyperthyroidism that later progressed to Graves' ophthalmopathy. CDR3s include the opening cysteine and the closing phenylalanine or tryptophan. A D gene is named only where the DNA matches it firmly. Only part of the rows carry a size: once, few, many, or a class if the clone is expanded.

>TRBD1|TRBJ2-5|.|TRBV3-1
CASSQVGTGGQETQYF
TGTGCCAGCAGCCAAGTCGGGACAGGGGGCCAAGAGACCCAGTACTTC
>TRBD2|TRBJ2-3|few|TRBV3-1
CASSPRLAGAARRNTQYF
TGTGCCAGCAGCCCCAGACTAGCGGGGGCCGCACGCAGGAATACGCAGTATTTT
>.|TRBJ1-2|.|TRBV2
CASRPSWENYGYTF
TGTGCCAGCAGGCCTTCCTGGGAGAACTATGGCTACACCTTC
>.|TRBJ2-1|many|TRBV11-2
CASSRTKATNEQFF
TGTGCCAGCAGCCGGACGAAGGCGACTAATGAGCAGTTCTTC
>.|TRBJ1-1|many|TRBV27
CASRQTQETNTEAFF
TGTGCCAGCAGGCAAACACAGGAGACGAACACTGAAGCTTTCTTT
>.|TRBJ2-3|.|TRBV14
CASSQVQADTQYF
TGTGCCAGCAGCCAAGTCCAGGCGGATACGCAGTATTTT
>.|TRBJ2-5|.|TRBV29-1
CSVIRGAQYF
TGCAGCGTTATCCGTGGGGCCCAGTACTTC
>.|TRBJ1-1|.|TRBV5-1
CASSLGHTSTEAFF
TGCGCCAGCAGCCTGGGACACACGTCGACTGAAGCTTTCTTT
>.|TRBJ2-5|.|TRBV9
CASSVAWQLAETQYF
TGTGCCAGCAGCGTAGCTTGGCAGCTGGCAGAGACCCAGTACTTC
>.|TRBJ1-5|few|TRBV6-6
CASSYEERGYQPQHF
TGTGCCAGCAGTTACGAGGAGCGGGGCTATCAGCCCCAGCATTTT
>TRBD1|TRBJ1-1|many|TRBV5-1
CASSLGGTGIVEAFF
TGCGCCAGCAGCTTGGGAGGGACAGGTATCGTTGAAGCTTTCTTT
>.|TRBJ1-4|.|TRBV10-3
CAISDHATNEKLFF
TGTGCCATCAGTGACCATGCAACTAATGAAAAACTGTTTTTT
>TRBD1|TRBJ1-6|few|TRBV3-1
CASSPPDRGGFSPLHF
TGTGCCAGCAGCCCTCCGGACAGGGGTGGATTTTCACCCCTCCACTTT
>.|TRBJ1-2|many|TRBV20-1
CSAPTGGYTF
TGCAGTGCTCCGACGGGTGGCTACACCTTC
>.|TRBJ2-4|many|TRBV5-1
CASSPQGGLAKNIQYF
TGCGCCAGCAGCCCACAGGGCGGTCTAGCCAAAAACATTCAGTACTTC
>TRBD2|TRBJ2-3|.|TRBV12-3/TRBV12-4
CASSSLTSGGVADTQYF
TGTGCCAGCAGTTCGCTGACTAGCGGGGGGGTTGCAGATACGCAGTATTTT
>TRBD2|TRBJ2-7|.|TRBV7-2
CASSLDAGGLGEQYF
TGTGCCAGCAGCTTAGACGCGGGGGGGCTTGGCGAGCAGTACTTC